The T cell receptor (beta chain) described here comes from a study of blood T cell repertoires in COVID-19. Whole-study context: Sources were T cells, B-cell-depleted T cells, or PBMCs; the material itself was cDNA or gDNA.

This CDR3 is 14 amino acids long. CDR1 is LGHNT, CDR2 FRNRAP, per germline. With 6 bases clipped from V and 5 bases from J, the junction kept 5 bases outside the gene matches. Per the original methods: Reference gene primer amplification gave estimated nucleated cell counts. Method: immunoSEQ multiplex PCR; TCRdb's copy keeps in-frame clones and lacks some. The DNA was the basis for D and trimming; V, J and clone size are from that table. There are roughly 200,000 clones in the sample; 70% to 90% occur only once, and 4.9% lies in the top ten. The TCR comes from a woman of 80 years or more with acute or convalescent COVID-19. Input material: peripheral blood. The chain combines TRBV12-5 with TRBJ2-1; 9 bases line up with TRBD2. DNA for the CDR3: TGTGCTAGTGGCCCTTTAGCGGGAGACAATGAGCAGTTCTTC. The encoded protein is CASGPLAGDNEQFF. Variable domain in full (rest from reference TRBV12-5 and TRBJ2-1): DARVTQTPRHKVTEMGQEVTMRCQPILGHNTVFWYRQTMMQGLELLAYFRNRAPLDDSGMPKDRFSAEMPDATLATLKIQPSEPRDSAVYFCASGPLAGDNEQFFGPGTRLTVL.